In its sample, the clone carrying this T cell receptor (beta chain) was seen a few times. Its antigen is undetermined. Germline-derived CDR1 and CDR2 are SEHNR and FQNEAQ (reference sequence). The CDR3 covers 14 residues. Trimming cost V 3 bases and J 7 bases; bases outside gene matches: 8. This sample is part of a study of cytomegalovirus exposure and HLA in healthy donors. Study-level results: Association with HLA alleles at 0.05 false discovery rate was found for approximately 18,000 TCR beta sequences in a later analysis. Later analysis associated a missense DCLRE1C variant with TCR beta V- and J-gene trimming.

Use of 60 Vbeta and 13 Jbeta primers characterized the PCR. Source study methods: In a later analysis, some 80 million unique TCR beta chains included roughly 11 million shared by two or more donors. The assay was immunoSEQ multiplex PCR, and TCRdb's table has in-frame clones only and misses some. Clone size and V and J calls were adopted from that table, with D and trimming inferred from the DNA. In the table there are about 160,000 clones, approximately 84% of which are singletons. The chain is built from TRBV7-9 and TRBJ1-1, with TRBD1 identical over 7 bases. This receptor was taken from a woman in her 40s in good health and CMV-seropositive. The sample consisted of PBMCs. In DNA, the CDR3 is TGTGCCAGCAGCTTGGGAATAAGGGACAGTGAAGCTTTCTTT. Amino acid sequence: CASSLGIRDSEAFF.